This T cell receptor (beta chain) is from a study of shared clonotypes between healthy human individuals. It was CD45RO-negative cells, positively selected for CCR7, that made up naive CD8 cells, with terminally differentiated effector memory CD45RA+ cells excluded. CDR1 MNHEY and CDR2 SMNVEV come from the germline V gene (reference sequence). The V end lost 6 bases, the J end lost 6 bases, and 20 bases lay between the germline ends. The CDR3 is 15 amino acids. This clone has only one observation. Only in-frame clones appear in the TCRdb table, and some are missing; sequencing was by immunoSEQ multiplex PCR. This table holds around 2,000,000 clones, over 85% found once.

V usage is TRBV27 and J usage is TRBJ2-5, with a possible D match to TRBD1 (6 bases). The TCR was taken from a man younger than 30 in good health. Sequencing was done on a sample of naive CD8+ T cells sorted from blood. The CDR3 loop reads CASRSVSTGEKTQYF. The CDR3 DNA sequence: TGTGCCAGCAGATCCGTGTCGACAGGAGAAAAGACCCAGTACTTC.